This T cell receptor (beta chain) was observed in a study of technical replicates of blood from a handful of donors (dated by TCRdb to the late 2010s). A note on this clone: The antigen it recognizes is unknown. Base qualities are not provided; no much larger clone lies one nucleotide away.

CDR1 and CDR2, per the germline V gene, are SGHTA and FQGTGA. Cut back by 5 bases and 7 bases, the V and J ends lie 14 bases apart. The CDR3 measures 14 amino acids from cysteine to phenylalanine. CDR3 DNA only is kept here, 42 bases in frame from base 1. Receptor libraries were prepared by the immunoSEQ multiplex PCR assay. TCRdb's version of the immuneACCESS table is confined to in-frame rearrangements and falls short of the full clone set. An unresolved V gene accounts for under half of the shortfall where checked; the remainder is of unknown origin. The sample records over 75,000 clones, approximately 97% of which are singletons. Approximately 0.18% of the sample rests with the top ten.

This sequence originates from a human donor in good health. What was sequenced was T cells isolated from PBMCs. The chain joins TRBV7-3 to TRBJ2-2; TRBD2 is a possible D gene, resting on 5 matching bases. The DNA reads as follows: TGTGCCAGCAGCCCACTAGTTTTAAACGGGGAGCTGTTTTTT. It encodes CASSPLVLNGELFF. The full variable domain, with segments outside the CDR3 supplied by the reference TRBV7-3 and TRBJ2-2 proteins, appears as GAGVSQTPSNKVTEKGKYVELRCDPISGHTALYWYRQSLGQGPEFLIYFQGTGAADDSGLPNDRFFAVRPEGSVSTLKIQRTERGDSAVYLCASSPLVLNGELFFGEGSRLTVL.